This entry lists 31 T cell receptor beta chains sequenced from one sample in a study of identical twins. TCRdb passed the 5' RACE reads through MiXCR, listing each CDR3 protein once. The table records roughly 720,000 distinct CDR3 sequences, 18% of them present only once. The same data also contributed to another study, on T cells expressing NK-cell markers.

Sequenced material: PBMCs. These receptors were taken from a woman aged 18-30 years in good health.

The chain couples TRBV29-1 to TRBJ2-1; possible D gene TRBD2, 6 bases. Germline CDR1 is SQVTM and CDR2 is ANQGSEA. V gave up 3 bases and J gave up 5 bases, with 17 bases separating them. The CDR3 is made up of 15 amino acids. In DNA, the CDR3 is TGCAGCGTTGACCTTAGGAGGGCGGTAGACAATGAGCAGTTCTTC. Translation gives CSVDLRRAVDNEQFF.

This chain joins TRBV27 and TRBJ1-3; 7 bases map to TRBD1. The CDR3 sequence is 16 residues long. V shed 5 bases, J shed 2 bases, and the junction held 9 bases outside the gene matches. Germline-derived CDR1 and CDR2 are MNHEY and SMNVEV (reference sequence). This chain's CDR3 is CASSPYAGGTGNTIYF. CDR3 DNA sequence: TGTGCCAGCAGTCCCTATGCAGGGGGGACTGGAAACACCATATATTTT.

The CDR3 nucleotides are TGTGCCAGCAGGGACCGAGGGTCACGGTCACCCCTCCACTTT. Encoded protein: CASRDRGSRSPLHF. The rearrangement joins TRBV6-1 to TRBJ1-6; no reliable D call. The V end lost 6 bases, the J end lost 10 bases, and 16 bases lay between the germline ends. This CDR3 is built from 14 residues. Looked up from germline, CDR1 is MNHNS and CDR2 is SASEGT.

The CDR3 loop reads CASTSRTGFVGNTIYF. The CDR3 region has the DNA TGTGCCAGCACCTCTAGGACAGGGTTTGTTGGAAACACCATATATTTT. V is TRBV6-1 and J is TRBJ1-3, with 8 bases lining up with TRBD1. V was pared by 7 bases and J by 3 bases, with 11 bases of the junction left unmatched. CDR3 length: 16 residues. CDR1 MNHNS and CDR2 SASEGT come from the germline V gene.

The rearrangement uses TRBV20-1 and TRBJ2-1, with D possibly matching TRBD2 (6 bases). The CDR3 has 13 residues. Germline assignment: CDR1 DFQATT and CDR2 SNEGSKA (reference sequence). Trimming shortened V by 5 bases and J by 9 bases, and 17 bases separated the two germline ends. The CDR3 DNA reads as TGCAGTGCTTGGCGGGATGACCCAGCTGAGCAGTTCTTC. It is translated as CSAWRDDPAEQFF.

Ten or more counts support this clonotype. The chain combines TRBV5-1 with TRBJ1-2; the match to TRBD1 covers 8 bases. Germline V gives CDR1 SGHRS, CDR2 YFSETQ. CDR3 length: 14 amino acids. After removal of 0 bases from V and 8 bases from J, the junction contained 6 bases not matched to a gene. Written as DNA, the CDR3 is TGCGCCAGCAGCTTGGTCCTACAGGGGGAAGGCTACACCTTC. Its protein is CASSLVLQGEGYTF.

The J gene is TRBJ1-2, the V gene TRBV20-1; D is uncertain. The CDR3 runs to 13 residues. Germline lookup yields CDR1 DFQATT and CDR2 SNEGSKA (reference sequence). V was shortened by 6 bases and J by 8 bases, with 19 bases between the two germline ends. CDR3 residues: CSAATQWSNGYTF. CDR3 nucleotide sequence: TGCAGTGCCGCCACCCAATGGTCCAACGGCTACACCTTC.

The rearrangement joins TRBV21-1 to TRBJ1-3; no check of the table's D call, TRBD1, against the DNA was made. TRBV21-1 is a pseudogene. This CDR3 comprises 14 residues. CDR3 nucleotide sequence: TGTGCCAGATTGTCCTTTTACTCTGGAAACACCATATATTTT. This translates into CARLSFYSGNTIYF.

This clonotype was detected only a few times. The rearrangement joins TRBV7-2 to TRBJ1-1; D gene ambiguous. V lost 1 base, J lost 0 bases, and 9 bases lay in between. The CDR3 totals 15 residues. CDR1 is SGHTA, CDR2 FQGNSA, per germline. The chain's CDR3 is CASSLVQVMNTEAFF. CDR3 nucleotides: TGTGCCAGCAGCTTAGTGCAGGTGATGAACACTGAAGCTTTCTTT.

This clonotype was found a few times. The chain employs TRBV20-1 and TRBJ2-1, with TRBD2 matching 8 bases. The CDR3 covers 16 residues. Trimming at V came to 5 bases and at J to 9 bases, leaving 18 bases not matched to a gene. Germline-derived CDR1 and CDR2 are DFQATT and SNEGSKA (reference sequence). The chain's CDR3 is CSAPLFGGTRNSEQFF. The CDR3 bases are TGCAGTGCTCCTTTGTTCGGGGGGACTAGAAACAGTGAGCAGTTCTTC.

This clonotype has only a few counts. The chain is built from TRBV5-1 and TRBJ2-2; the D is unclear. This CDR3 contains 15 residues. Per the germline V gene, CDR1 is SGHRS and CDR2 is YFSETQ. The V end was cut by 0 bases, the J end by 5 bases, with 11 bases between. The CDR3 loop is CASSLVSTATGELFF. As DNA, the CDR3 is TGCGCCAGCAGCTTGGTTAGTACAGCGACCGGGGAGCTGTTTTTT. Drawing the rest from reference TRBV5-1 and TRBJ2-2, the complete variable domain is KAGVTQTPRYLIKTRGQQVTLSCSPISGHRSVSWYQQTPGQGLQFLFEYFSETQRNKGNFPGRFSGRQFSNSRSEMNVSTLELGDSALYLCASSLVSTATGELFFGEGSRLTVL.

Comments on this clonotype: The junction departs from the called germline gene at one end, perhaps through a read error. The gene calls are TRBV2 and TRBJ2-1; TRBD1 or TRBD2 may be the D gene (5 bases each). Germline-derived CDR1 and CDR2 are SNHLY and FYNNEI. The CDR3 has 15 amino acids. The CDR3 loop reads CASPSHGATYNEHFF. CDR3 coding DNA: TGTGCCAGCCCATCGCACGGGGCCACCTACAATGAGCACTTCTTC.

This clonotype showed up just a few times. The chain carries TRBV4-2 and TRBJ1-1; D remains unclear. The CDR3 has 12 amino acids. CDR1 is LGHNA, CDR2 YNFKEQ, per germline. The V end was cut by 0 bases, the J end by 8 bases, with 7 bases between. The CDR3 reads CASSQDRGEAFF. The CDR3 region has the DNA TGTGCCAGCAGCCAAGATCGCGGGGAAGCTTTCTTT.

This clonotype was counted only a few times. The chain carries TRBV10-3 and TRBJ2-5; 8 bases are shared with TRBD2. The germline V gene encodes CDR1 ENHRY and CDR2 SYGVKD. The V gene end was trimmed by 3 bases and the J gene end by 5 bases; junction bases not matched to a gene: 2. The CDR3 is made up of 13 amino acids. In nucleotides, the CDR3 is TGTGCCATCAGTGAAACGGGAGGGGAGACCCAGTACTTC. Its translation is CAISETGGETQYF.

This clonotype showed up just a few times. CDR3 loop: CASSYIAGGPYEQYF. In DNA form, the CDR3 reads TGTGCCAGCAGTTACATAGCGGGAGGGCCCTACGAGCAGTACTTC. V and J are TRBV12-3 or TRBV12-4 and TRBJ2-7; 11 bases agree with TRBD2. This CDR3 is built from 15 residues. The trim removed 4 bases at V and 2 bases at J, leaving 4 bases unmatched.

This clonotype was seen a few times. The gene calls are TRBV6-1 and TRBJ2-5, with D unclear. The germline V gene has CDR1 MNHNS and CDR2 SASEGT. V shed 7 bases and J shed 2 bases, with 14 bases lying between them. The CDR3 spans 14 residues. This chain's CDR3 is CASKWALTQETQYF. CDR3 DNA sequence: TGTGCCAGCAAATGGGCACTAACTCAAGAGACCCAGTACTTC.

This clonotype was observed a handful of times. J is TRBJ2-7 and V is TRBV11-2, with 14 bases identical to TRBD2. Per the germline V gene, CDR1 is SGHAT and CDR2 is FQNNGV. V was pared by 5 bases and J by 3 bases, with 12 bases of the junction left unmatched. The CDR3 consists of 18 residues. This CDR3 reads CASSPIGTSGGGGYEQYF. The DNA of the CDR3 is TGTGCCAGCAGCCCCATTGGGACTAGCGGGGGCGGGGGCTACGAGCAGTACTTC.

The rearrangement joins TRBV6-5 to TRBJ2-3; D is unclear. Trimming took off 6 bases at V and 5 bases at J, with 15 bases between the two ends. The CDR3 is 14 residues long. Germline-derived CDR1 and CDR2 are MNHEY and SVGAGI. CDR3 in DNA: TGTGCCAGCAGCTACCAATCAACACAAGATACGCAGTATTTT. Its protein product is CASSYQSTQDTQYF.

Only a few counts were recorded for this clonotype. The rearrangement joins TRBV5-1 to TRBJ2-1; D is unclear. The CDR3 has 16 amino acids. Germline values: CDR1 SGHRS, CDR2 YFSETQ. Trimming stripped 4 bases from V and 0 bases from J, with 14 bases between. The CDR3 spells CASSPLGRTSYNEQFF. DNA of the CDR3: TGCGCCAGCAGCCCACTCGGGCGGACCTCCTACAATGAGCAGTTCTTC.

This clonotype appeared a few times. CDR3 region: CASSLAGALGTEAFF. The CDR3 DNA sequence: TGTGCCAGCAGCTTAGCAGGGGCACTCGGCACTGAAGCTTTCTTT. The chain recombines TRBV7-2 with TRBJ1-1; a possible D gene is TRBD1 (5 bases). Deletions cut 0 bases from V and 4 bases from J, with 12 bases between. The CDR3 has 15 residues. From germline, CDR1 is SGHTA and CDR2 FQGNSA.

The rearrangement uses TRBV18 and TRBJ2-1; the D gene is possibly TRBD2 (5 bases). Germline V gives CDR1 KGHSH, CDR2 LQKENI. Trimming left V 2 bases short and J 6 bases short, with 17 bases between. The CDR3 loop spans 16 amino acids. The CDR3 DNA reads as TGTGCCAGCTCACCATGGAGGTCGGTAGATGGCAATGAGCAGTTCTTC. It encodes CASSPWRSVDGNEQFF.

This clonotype was counted once. The chain joins TRBV12-3 or TRBV12-4 to TRBJ2-5, with D perhaps TRBD1 (5 bases). The CDR3 is made up of 14 amino acids. Between the trimmed V and J ends, which lost 6 bases and 0 bases, there was a span of 11 bases. CDR3 loop: CASRLDSYQETQYF. CDR3 in DNA: TGTGCCAGCAGACTCGACAGTTACCAAGAGACCCAGTACTTC.

This chain uses TRBV19 with TRBJ2-3; 12 nucleotides match TRBD2. The CDR3 has 16 residues. V dropped 5 bases and J dropped 3; count of bases not matched to a gene: 6. Germline-derived CDR1 and CDR2 are LNHDA and SQIVND (reference sequence). The DNA for the CDR3 is TGTGCCAGTAGTCGGCTAGCGGGAGGGCCAACAGATACGCAGTATTTT. This codes for CASSRLAGGPTDTQYF.

This clonotype was detected only a few times. This chain connects TRBV30 to TRBJ2-7; TRBD2 aligns across 8 bases. The CDR3 contains 14 residues. The V gene's germline CDR1 is GTSNPN and CDR2 SVGIG (reference sequence). The J segment lost 6 bases and the V segment lost 3 bases, leaving 10 bases of the junction unmatched. As DNA, the CDR3 is TGTGCCTGGAGGGGGGTCGGGAGGGCCTTCGAGCAGTACTTC. Its protein is CAWRGVGRAFEQYF.

This clonotype came up a few times. This chain connects TRBV27 to TRBJ2-3; 7 bases line up with TRBD2. With 2 bases clipped from V and 3 bases from J, the junction kept 5 bases outside the gene matches. CDR3 length equals 15 residues. Germline V gives CDR1 MNHEY, CDR2 SMNVEV (reference sequence). The DNA of the CDR3 is TGTGCCAGCAGTTTAAGGACTAGATCAACAGATACGCAGTATTTT. As protein: CASSLRTRSTDTQYF.

This clonotype was observed a handful of times. This chain links TRBV7-2 with TRBJ1-2; no definite D call. The CDR3 length is 15 residues. V was cut by 5 bases and J by 0 bases, with 13 bases left in between. From germline, CDR1 is SGHTA and CDR2 FQGNSA. CDR3 bases: TGTGCCAGCAGCCCTAGCACGGCCGCTAACTATGGCTACACCTTC. Its protein product is CASSPSTAANYGYTF.

The chain recombines TRBV7-2 with TRBJ2-1; D remains unclear. Germline values: CDR1 SGHTA, CDR2 FQGNSA. V was cut by 5 bases and J by 5 bases, with 19 bases left in between. There are 16 residues in the CDR3. The DNA of the CDR3 is TGTGCCAGCAGCCCCCGCCTCGGCCCCGCAAACAATGAGCAGTTCTTC. Amino acids: CASSPRLGPANNEQFF.

This clonotype appeared many times. The chain uses TRBV20-1 and TRBJ1-2; D uncertain. Trimming stripped 3 bases from V and 4 bases from J, with 9 bases between. In germline, CDR1 is DFQATT, CDR2 SNEGSKA (reference sequence). This CDR3 has 12 amino acids. The CDR3 loop reads CSARNGSYGYTF. DNA of the CDR3: TGCAGTGCTAGGAACGGTTCCTATGGCTACACCTTC.

The chain links TRBV7-2 to TRBJ2-1; D might be TRBD1 (5 bases). Germline assignment: CDR1 SGHTA and CDR2 FQGNSA. The CDR3 loop spans 15 amino acids. Between the trimmed V and J ends, which lost 5 bases and 0 bases, there was a span of 11 bases. Written as DNA, the CDR3 is TGTGCCAGCAGCCCCAGGGCCAACTCCTACAATGAGCAGTTCTTC. Its translation is CASSPRANSYNEQFF.

The chain recombines TRBV4-3 with TRBJ2-4; maybe TRBD1 (5 bases). V dropped 5 bases and J dropped 6 bases, with 23 bases sitting between them. The CDR3 runs to 17 residues. Germline lookup yields CDR1 LGHNA and CDR2 YSLEER. CDR3 region: CASSAQVQGRLRNIQYF. CDR3 DNA: TGCGCCAGCAGCGCTCAGGTTCAGGGAAGGTTAAGAAACATTCAGTACTTC.

This clonotype turned up a few times. The rearrangement uses TRBV11-3 and TRBJ1-2; D not certain. The CDR3 runs 14 residues. Germline V gene data show CDR1 as SGHNT and CDR2 as YENEEA. V was shortened by 4 bases and J by 6 bases, with 15 bases between the two germline ends. As DNA, the CDR3 is TGTGCCAGCAGCTCCCGCGGGGAGAAAAATGGCTACACCTTC. It translates to CASSSRGEKNGYTF.